This T cell receptor (beta chain) derives from a study of blood T cells in healthy people across ages. Study at large: Capture by template switching was about one barcoded beta molecule per two T cells. General study findings and limits: There was a strong correlation between TCR beta diversity and naive T cell percentage. Possibly, changes in expanded clonotypes were confounded because donor CMV status was unknown.

Concerning this clonotype itself: The antigen is unknown.

This CDR3 is 15 amino acids long. Germline V gives CDR1 DFQATT, CDR2 SNEGSKA (reference sequence). The ends were cut back, 1 base at V and 5 bases at J, with 16 bases in the middle. Alongside a J-beta primer mix, a sample-barcoded 5' primer served in a second PCR lasting roughly 7 to 12 cycles. TCRdb re-analysed the 5' RACE reads in MiXCR, keeping a single row per CDR3 protein. The sample yields about 1,800,000 distinct CDR3 sequences, roughly 27% seen once. Per sample, extraction of total RNA gave at least 6 micrograms in every case. The chain combines TRBV20-1 with TRBJ2-3, with D possibly being TRBD1 (5 bases). The specimen was blood. This TCR derives from a woman in her twenties or thirties in good health. The CDR3: CSARAPKGAKDTQYF. As DNA, the CDR3 is TGCAGTGCTAGAGCCCCAAAAGGGGCGAAAGATACGCAGTATTTT.